These 21 T cell receptor beta chains originate from one sample sequenced in a study of blood T cell repertoires in COVID-19. Generated by immunoSEQ multiplex PCR, the TCRdb table keeps only in-frame clones and is missing some. The sample lists tens of thousands of clones; less than 85% were seen once. Sequenced input: peripheral blood. The receptors stem from a man between 65 and 85 years old with COVID-19, enrolled during active disease.

The CDR3 region is CASSLAGTGSETQYF. The CDR3 nucleotides read TGTGCCAGCAGCTTGGCAGGGACAGGGTCAGAGACCCAGTACTTC. This chain joins TRBV5-4 and TRBJ2-5; 9 nucleotides align to TRBD1. There are 15 residues in the CDR3. V shed 0 bases and J 4 bases; nucleotides not matched to a gene: 4. Germline loops: CDR1 SGHNT, CDR2 YYREEE (reference sequence).

This chain uses TRBV18 with TRBJ1-2; 12 positions match TRBD1. The CDR3 is made up of 15 amino acids. J was trimmed by 6 bases and V by 3 bases; bases with no gene match: 5. Germline lookup yields CDR1 KGHSH and CDR2 LQKENI. CDR3 protein: CASSPGTGGAHGYTF. CDR3 bases: TGTGCCAGCTCACCTGGGACAGGGGGCGCCCATGGCTACACCTTC.

The chain links TRBV20-1 to TRBJ2-7, with D possibly being TRBD2 (6 bases). V was cut by 5 bases and J by 7 bases, with 12 bases left in between. CDR3 length: 11 amino acids. Germline lookup yields CDR1 DFQATT and CDR2 SNEGSKA (reference sequence). CDR3 in amino acids: CSAGRINEQYF. CDR3 sequence (DNA): TGCAGTGCTGGGAGGATTAATGAGCAGTACTTC.

This clone was found a few times. The CDR3 DNA sequence: TGCAGTGCTAGTAGGGGTTCCAATGAAAAACTGTTTTTT. Translated: CSASRGSNEKLFF. The V and J genes are TRBV20-1 and TRBJ1-4; maybe TRBD1 (5 bases). The germline CDR1 and CDR2 sequences are DFQATT and SNEGSKA (reference sequence). The ends were cut back, 3 bases at V and 5 bases at J, with 10 bases in the middle. The CDR3 consists of 13 residues.

The gene calls are TRBV4-1 and TRBJ2-1; 7 bases map to TRBD2. Looked up from germline, CDR1 is MGHRA and CDR2 is YSYEKL. There are 15 residues in the CDR3. Trimming removed 6 bases from V and 0 bases from J; junction bases left unmatched: 5. CDR3: CASSSGSSSYNEQFF. The CDR3 nucleotides are TGCGCCAGCAGTAGCGGGTCAAGCTCCTACAATGAGCAGTTCTTC.

This clone came up a few times. V is TRBV5-1 and J is TRBJ1-1; D gene uncertain. The CDR3 is 15 residues long. V was clipped by 0 bases and J by 1 base, with 10 bases between them. The V gene's germline CDR1 is SGHRS and CDR2 YFSETQ. CDR3 in DNA: TGCGCCAGCAGCTTGGGCCCAGGATGGAACACTGAAGCTTTCTTT. This translates into CASSLGPGWNTEAFF.

Many counts were recorded for this clone. Other nucleotide sequences from this sample produce the same CDR3. The chain employs TRBV5-1 and TRBJ2-5; no firm D call. The germline V gene encodes CDR1 SGHRS and CDR2 YFSETQ. V lost 0 bases and J lost 1, with 4 bases in between. The CDR3 contains 13 residues. CDR3 protein: CASSLGAQETQYF. CDR3 in DNA: TGCGCCAGCAGCTTGGGGGCCCAAGAGACCCAGTACTTC.

CDR3 region: CASSQERTGGPNTGELFF. The DNA for the CDR3 is TGCGCCAGCAGCCAAGAAAGGACAGGGGGCCCGAACACCGGGGAGCTGTTTTTT. The chain has TRBV4-3 and TRBJ2-2; TRBD1 matches 11 bases. The V gene end was trimmed by 0 bases and the J gene end by 0 bases; junction bases not matched to a gene: 3. The length of the CDR3 is 18 residues. Germline CDR1 reads LGHNA; CDR2 reads YSLEER.

The chain links TRBV7-2 to TRBJ1-1; 7 bases map to TRBD1. The CDR3 runs 15 residues. The germline CDR1 and CDR2 sequences are SGHTA and FQGNSA. With 6 bases clipped from V and 5 bases from J, the junction kept 12 bases outside the gene matches. CDR3 nucleotides: TGTGCCAGCAGACGGCCCCTGACAGGGATAACTGAAGCTTTCTTT. This translates into CASRRPLTGITEAFF.

The chain links TRBV3-1 (or the pseudogene TRBV3-2) to TRBJ1-1; D perhaps matches TRBD1 (6 bases). This CDR3 region has 14 residues. Germline V lookup: CDR1 LGHDT, CDR2 YNNKEL (reference sequence). V dropped 4 bases and J dropped 0 bases, with 9 bases sitting between them. The CDR3 nucleotides are TGTGCCAGCAGCCCGGGACACCTGAACACTGAAGCTTTCTTT. This encodes CASSPGHLNTEAFF.

The chain employs TRBV24-1 and TRBJ1-5, with TRBD1 matching over 8 bases. Trimming cost V 3 bases and J 2 bases; bases outside gene matches: 11. Germline V gene lookup returns CDR1 KGHDR and CDR2 SFDVKD. CDR3 length equals 18 residues. The DNA of the CDR3 is TGTGCCACCAGTGATCCCGCAACCACAGGGGGAGGCAATCAGCCCCAGCATTTT. Amino acid sequence: CATSDPATTGGGNQPQHF.

The J gene is TRBJ2-3, the V gene TRBV11-2; the match to TRBD2 covers 10 bases. After removal of 4 bases from V and 0 bases from J, the junction contained 4 bases not matched to a gene. This CDR3 has 16 amino acids. Germline CDR1 SGHAT, CDR2 FQNNGV. The CDR3: CASSSGLAVSTDTQYF. CDR3 nucleotide sequence: TGTGCCAGCAGCTCAGGACTAGCGGTTAGCACAGATACGCAGTATTTT.

The table lists this clone with many counts. The chain has TRBV6-2 or TRBV6-3 and TRBJ1-1; D might be TRBD1 (5 bases). Trimming pared 5 bases from V and 10 bases from J, leaving 17 bases between. CDR3 length equals 13 residues. Germline CDR1 MNHEY, CDR2 SVGEGT. The CDR3 region is CASSAVTGSRAFF. In DNA, the CDR3 is TGTGCCAGCAGTGCGGTAACAGGCAGCCGAGCTTTCTTT.

The rearrangement links TRBV28 to TRBJ2-7, with TRBD1 as a possible D gene (6 bases). Germline CDR1 and CDR2: MDHEN and SYDVKM. Deletions cut 3 bases from V and 12 bases from J, with 15 bases between. The CDR3 consists of 12 residues. CDR3 sequence: CASSFHRQETYF. CDR3 in DNA: TGTGCCAGCAGTTTCCACAGACAGGAGACGTACTTC.

In this sample, this clone turned up many times. The chain links TRBV30 to TRBJ1-2; TRBD1 might be the D (6 bases). The CDR3 runs 14 residues. Per the germline V gene, CDR1 is GTSNPN and CDR2 is SVGIG (reference sequence). Trimming took 1 base from V and 7 from J, leaving 16 bases between them. The CDR3 DNA reads TGTGCCTGGAGTGCCATCACAGGGCTTCTTGGCTACACCTTC. Its protein product is CAWSAITGLLGYTF.

J is TRBJ2-1 and V is TRBV13; maybe TRBD1 (6 bases). The ends were cut back, 6 bases at V and 4 bases at J, with 19 bases in the middle. The germline V gene encodes CDR1 PRHDT and CDR2 FYEKMQ (reference sequence). CDR3 size: 16 residues. Here the CDR3 reads CASRPQAGAGYNEQFF. In DNA form, the CDR3 reads TGTGCCAGCAGGCCCCAAGCAGGGGCTGGTTACAATGAGCAGTTCTTC.

This rearrangement joins TRBV5-1 to TRBJ2-7; 7 bases map to TRBD2. The CDR3 sequence is 15 residues long. With V trimmed by 0 bases and J by 0 bases, 3 bases remained unmatched. The V gene's germline CDR1 is SGHRS and CDR2 YFSETQ. CDR3 amino acids: CASSLELASSYEQYF. CDR3 bases: TGCGCCAGCAGCTTGGAACTAGCGAGCTCCTACGAGCAGTACTTC.

This clone was seen only a few times. This chain joins TRBV13 and TRBJ2-7; D is undetermined. The CDR3 consists of 17 residues. V was trimmed by 5 bases and J by 0 bases, leaving 20 bases between them. Looked up from germline, CDR1 is PRHDT and CDR2 is FYEKMQ (reference sequence). DNA for the CDR3: TGTGCCAGCAGCCCACCCGTGGAGCTCTCCTCCTCCTACGAGCAGTACTTC. Protein sequence: CASSPPVELSSSYEQYF.

This chain joins TRBV29-1 and TRBJ2-5, with 7 bases matching TRBD2. The length of the CDR3 is 12 residues. Looked up from germline, CDR1 is SQVTM and CDR2 is ANQGSEA. Losses at the gene ends were 3 bases for V and 3 bases for J; bases not matched to a gene: 1. For the CDR3, the DNA is TGCAGCGTTGAGGGAGGGGAAGAGACCCAGTACTTC. This sequence encodes CSVEGGEETQYF.

The chain has TRBV6-2 or TRBV6-3 and TRBJ2-7; 7 positions match TRBD1. The CDR3 sequence is 14 residues long. V was pared by 0 bases and J by 8 bases, with 7 bases of the junction left unmatched. CDR1 MNHEY and CDR2 SVGEGT come from the germline V gene. The CDR3 DNA is TGTGCCAGCAGTTACTCGAGGGGACAGCTACAGCAGTACTTC. Translated: CASSYSRGQLQQYF.

The chain combines TRBV28 with TRBJ2-3; 7 bases agree with TRBD1. The trim removed 5 bases at V and 0 bases at J, leaving 11 bases unmatched. Germline loops: CDR1 MDHEN, CDR2 SYDVKM. This CDR3 spans 17 amino acids. The DNA of the CDR3 is TGTGCCAGCAGTGGAACGGGACAGATCCCTAGCACAGATACGCAGTATTTT. Protein sequence: CASSGTGQIPSTDTQYF.